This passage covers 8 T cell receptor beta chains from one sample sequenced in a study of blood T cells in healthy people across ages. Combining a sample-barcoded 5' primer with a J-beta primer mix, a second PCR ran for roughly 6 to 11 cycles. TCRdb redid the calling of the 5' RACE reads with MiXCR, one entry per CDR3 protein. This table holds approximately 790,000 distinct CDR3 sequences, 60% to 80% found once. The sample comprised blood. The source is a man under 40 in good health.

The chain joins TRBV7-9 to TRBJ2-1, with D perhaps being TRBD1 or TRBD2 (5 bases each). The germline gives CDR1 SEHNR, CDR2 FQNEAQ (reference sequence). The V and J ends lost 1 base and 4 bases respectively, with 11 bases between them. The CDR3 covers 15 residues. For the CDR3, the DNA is TGTGCCAGCAGCTTAGGAGGGGCACAATACAATGAGCAGTTCTTC. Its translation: CASSLGGAQYNEQFF.

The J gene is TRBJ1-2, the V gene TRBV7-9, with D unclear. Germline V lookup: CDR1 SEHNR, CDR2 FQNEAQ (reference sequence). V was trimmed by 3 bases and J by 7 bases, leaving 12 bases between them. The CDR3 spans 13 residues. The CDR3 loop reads CASSLGDLFGYTF. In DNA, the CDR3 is TGTGCCAGCAGCTTGGGAGACCTATTTGGCTACACCTTC.

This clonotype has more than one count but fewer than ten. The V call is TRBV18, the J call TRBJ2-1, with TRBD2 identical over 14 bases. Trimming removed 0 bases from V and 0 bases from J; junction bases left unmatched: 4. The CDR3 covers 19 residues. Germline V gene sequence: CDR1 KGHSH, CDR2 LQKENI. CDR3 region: CASSPPGTSGGLSYNEQFF. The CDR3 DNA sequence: TGTGCCAGCTCACCACCGGGGACTAGCGGGGGCCTCTCCTACAATGAGCAGTTCTTC.

CDR3 coding DNA: TGTGCCACCAGGGGGACAGCTGAAGCTTTCTTT. The encoded protein is CATRGTAEAFF. V gene TRBV7-9 combines with J gene TRBJ1-1, with 7 bases matching TRBD1. Trimming at V came to 10 bases and at J to 6 bases, leaving 5 bases not matched to a gene. Germline lookup yields CDR1 SEHNR and CDR2 FQNEAQ (reference sequence). The CDR3 has 11 amino acids.

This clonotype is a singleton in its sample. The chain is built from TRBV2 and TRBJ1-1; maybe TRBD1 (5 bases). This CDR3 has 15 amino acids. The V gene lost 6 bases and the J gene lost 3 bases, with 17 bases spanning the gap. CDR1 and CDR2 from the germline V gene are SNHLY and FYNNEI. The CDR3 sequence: CASRTLGRTHTEAFF. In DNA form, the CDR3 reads TGTGCCAGCAGGACCTTGGGGCGGACTCACACTGAAGCTTTCTTT. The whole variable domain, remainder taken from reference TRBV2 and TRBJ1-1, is EPEVTQTPSHQVTQMGQEVILRCVPISNHLYFYWYRQILGQKVEFLVSFYNNEISEKSEIFDDQFSVERPDGSNFTLKIRSTKLEDSAMYFCASRTLGRTHTEAFFGQGTRLTVV.

The CDR3 region is CASLRTGSYEQYF. CDR3 nucleotides: TGTGCCAGCTTGAGGACAGGATCCTACGAGCAGTACTTC. The chain links TRBV18 to TRBJ2-7; 7 bases agree with TRBD1. The junction had 4 bases not matched to a gene; V was cut back by 7 bases and J by 1 base. Looked up from germline, CDR1 is KGHSH and CDR2 is LQKENI. CDR3 length: 13 residues. Drawing the rest from reference TRBV18 and TRBJ2-7, the complete variable domain is NAGVMQNPRHLVRRRGQEARLRCSPMKGHSHVYWYRQLPEEGLKFMVYLQKENIIDESGMPKERFSAEFPKEGPSILRIQQVVRGDSAAYFCASLRTGSYEQYFGPGTRLTVT.

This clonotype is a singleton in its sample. The CDR3 protein is CASTRSGQGGLGLGAFF. CDR3 bases: TGTGCCAGCACCCGGAGTGGTCAGGGGGGTTTGGGGTTAGGAGCTTTCTTT. This sequence joins TRBV9 and TRBJ1-1, with 7 nucleotides matching TRBD1. Germline V lookup: CDR1 SGDLS, CDR2 YYNGEE. V was pared by 6 bases and J by 10 bases, with 24 bases of the junction left unmatched. This CDR3 has 17 residues.

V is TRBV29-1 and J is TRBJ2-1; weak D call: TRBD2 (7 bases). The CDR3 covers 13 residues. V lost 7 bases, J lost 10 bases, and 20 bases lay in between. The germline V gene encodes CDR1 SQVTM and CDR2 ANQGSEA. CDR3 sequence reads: CSGGGNRAYEQFF. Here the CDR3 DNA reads TGCAGCGGGGGAGGGAACAGGGCTTACGAGCAGTTCTTC.